Following are 21 T cell receptor beta chains from one sample sequenced in a study of blood T cells in healthy people across ages. A second PCR, run for 7 to 11 cycles, used a sample-barcoded 5' primer plus a J-beta primer mix. TCRdb recomputed calls from the 5' RACE reads with MiXCR, one row per CDR3 protein. The repertoire consists of some 1.8 million distinct CDR3 sequences, with approximately 40% occurring once and the leading ten covering more than 20%. The specimen sequenced was blood. These TCRs come from a human donor in good health.

This clonotype turned up a few times. The V gene is TRBV4-2, the J gene TRBJ1-1, with D tentatively TRBD1 (5 bases). V was trimmed by 0 bases and J by 1 base, leaving 9 bases between them. The CDR3 runs 15 residues. CDR1 is LGHNA and CDR2 is YNFKEQ in the germline V gene. The CDR3 protein is CASSQDKGSNTEAFF. Written as DNA, the CDR3 is TGTGCCAGCAGCCAAGATAAGGGGTCGAACACTGAAGCTTTCTTT.

The chain recombines TRBV6-1 with TRBJ2-7, with TRBD1 matching 7 bases. Germline V gene sequence: CDR1 MNHNS, CDR2 SASEGT. The CDR3 runs 14 residues. V lost 10 bases to trimming and J lost 0 bases; unmatched junction nucleotides: 9. Written as DNA, the CDR3 is TGTGCCACAGGGGGATTGGGGAGCTCCTACGAGCAGTACTTC. It is translated as CATGGLGSSYEQYF.

The V call is TRBV3-1, the J call TRBJ2-5; tentatively, D is TRBD2 (5 bases). The CDR3 has 15 amino acids. Trimming stripped 3 bases from V and 0 bases from J, with 11 bases between. Germline CDR1 reads LGHDT; CDR2 reads YNNKEL (reference sequence). Here the CDR3 reads CASSHNTGNQETQYF. In DNA form, the CDR3 reads TGTGCCAGCAGCCACAATACGGGGAACCAAGAGACCCAGTACTTC.

This clonotype came up a few times. V usage is TRBV7-9 and J usage is TRBJ1-1; D might be TRBD1 (5 bases). Looked up from germline, CDR1 is SEHNR and CDR2 is FQNEAQ (reference sequence). The CDR3 sequence is 11 residues long. Deletions cut 8 bases from V and 1 base from J, with 5 bases between. In nucleotides, the CDR3 is TGTGCCAGCGGACAGAACACTGAAGCTTTCTTT. This codes for CASGQNTEAFF.

The V and J genes are TRBV4-1 and TRBJ2-5, with unresolved D. V lost 0 bases and J 0 bases, leaving 17 bases between the germline ends. CDR1 and CDR2 (germline): MGHRA, YSYEKL. This CDR3 comprises 18 residues. The CDR3 loop reads CASSQDQYRAPNQETQYF. DNA for the CDR3: TGCGCCAGCAGCCAAGATCAATATAGGGCTCCTAACCAAGAGACCCAGTACTTC.

This chain uses TRBV7-3 with TRBJ2-5; TRBD1 matches at 8 bases. Losses at the gene ends were 4 bases for V and 4 bases for J; bases not matched to a gene: 5. Germline values: CDR1 SGHTA, CDR2 FQGTGA. This CDR3 has 14 residues. CDR3 DNA: TGTGCCAGCAGCTCGGACAGGGAGGCAGAGACCCAGTACTTC. This encodes CASSSDREAETQYF.

In this sample, this clonotype turned up a few times. This chain uses TRBV21-1 with TRBJ2-7. TRBV21-1 is marked as a pseudogene. The CDR3 covers 11 residues. The CDR3 is CASSKVFEQYF. The CDR3 DNA reads TGTGCCAGCAGCAAAGTGTTCGAGCAGTACTTC.

With regard to this clonotype: The junction departs from germline at one end; a sequencing error may be responsible. The chain has TRBV29-1 and TRBJ2-7; no clear D gene. The CDR3 is 14 residues long. Germline assignment: CDR1 SQVTM and CDR2 ANQGSEA. The CDR3 loop is CNVEDPWSSYEQYF. The CDR3 region has the DNA TGCAACGTTGAAGATCCGTGGAGCTCCTACGAGCAGTACTTC.

The chain employs TRBV5-6 and TRBJ2-5; D gene ambiguous. The J call may be incorrect, as the DNA end agrees better with TRBJ2-7. CDR1 and CDR2 (germline): SGHDT, YYEEEE. The CDR3 extends over 14 amino acids. The CDR3 spells CASSRQENPYEQYF. The CDR3 DNA reads as TGTGCCAGCAGCCGGCAAGAGAACCCCTACGAGCAGTACTTC.

The chain has TRBV27 and TRBJ1-1; D gene unclear. The CDR3 has 15 amino acids. The V and J ends lost 4 bases and 1 base respectively, with 13 bases between them. CDR1 and CDR2 (germline): MNHEY, SMNVEV (reference sequence). CDR3 DNA sequence: TGTGCCAGCAGTTACTCAGCGTGGGGGAACACTGAAGCTTTCTTT. It encodes CASSYSAWGNTEAFF.

Regarding this clonotype: Compared with germline, one end of the junction differs, possibly owing to a read error. The chain links TRBV29-1 to TRBJ2-3; D call uncertain. The CDR3 has 13 residues. Germline CDR1 is SQVTM and CDR2 is ANQGSEA. Here the CDR3 reads CSAGRPLTDAQYF. The CDR3 DNA reads as TGCAGCGCAGGACGGCCACTCACAGATGCGCAGTATTTT.

The sample holds a few counts of this clonotype. The chain has TRBV9 and TRBJ1-2; TRBD1 might be the D (5 bases). Germline V gene sequence: CDR1 SGDLS, CDR2 YYNGEE. V lost 1 base, J lost 8 bases, and 18 bases lay in between. The CDR3 is made up of 15 amino acids. This chain's CDR3 is CASSVFRGTKGGYTF. CDR3 nucleotide sequence: TGTGCCAGCAGCGTATTTCGAGGGACTAAGGGCGGCTACACCTTC.

The sample holds a few counts of this clonotype. This chain joins TRBV20-1 and TRBJ2-5, with D hard to call. The assigned J gene may be wrong: the sequence end matches TRBJ2-7 better. Germline CDR1 is DFQATT and CDR2 is SNEGSKA (reference sequence). This CDR3 has 11 residues. CDR3 loop: CSARFLYEQYF. The CDR3 bases are TGCAGTGCTAGATTTTTGTACGAGCAGTACTTC.

The rearrangement links TRBV5-5 to TRBJ1-4, with D unresolved. CDR1 is SGHKS, CDR2 YYEKEE, per germline (reference sequence). This CDR3 spans 15 amino acids. V lost 2 bases, J lost 7 bases, and 15 bases lay in between. The CDR3 DNA is TGTGCCAGCAGCTTTGGACCACAAGGAGGTGAAAAACTGTTTTTT. This codes for CASSFGPQGGEKLFF.

The chain carries TRBV29-1 and TRBJ2-3; D is unresolved. CDR1 and CDR2 from the germline V gene are SQVTM and ANQGSEA. The CDR3 extends over 12 amino acids. Trimming removed 6 bases at V and 1 base at J, with 8 bases between. As DNA, the CDR3 is TGCAGCGTGGGCAGACGCACAGATACGCAGTATTTT. Protein sequence: CSVGRRTDTQYF.

The genes are TRBV7-3 and TRBJ2-2; 7 bases align to TRBD1. Looked up from germline, CDR1 is SGHTA and CDR2 is FQGTGA. The CDR3 runs 15 residues. The V gene end was trimmed by 0 bases and the J gene end by 5 bases; junction bases not matched to a gene: 3. The CDR3 is CASSLTQGTTGELFF. DNA of the CDR3: TGTGCCAGCAGCTTAACACAGGGGACAACCGGGGAGCTGTTTTTT. Filled out from reference TRBV7-3 and TRBJ2-2, the complete variable domain reads GAGVSQTPSNKVTEKGKYVELRCDPISGHTALYWYRQSLGQGPEFLIYFQGTGAADDSGLPNDRFFAVRPEGSVSTLKIQRTERGDSAVYLCASSLTQGTTGELFFGEGSRLTVL.

In this sample, this clonotype turned up a few times. The chain carries TRBV5-6 and TRBJ1-1, with D perhaps matching TRBD1 (5 bases). The CDR3 is 14 residues long. In germline, CDR1 is SGHDT, CDR2 YYEEEE. Trimming cost V 4 bases and J 4 bases, with 14 bases left between them. CDR3 residues: CASSKERRGTEAFF. CDR3 DNA: TGTGCCAGCAGCAAAGAAAGGAGGGGCACTGAAGCTTTCTTT.

This clonotype was seen more than once but under ten times. The rearrangement uses TRBV24-1 and TRBJ1-5; D unresolved. The CDR3 sequence is 14 residues long. Germline V lookup: CDR1 KGHDR, CDR2 SFDVKD. V lost 7 bases to trimming and J lost 7 bases, with 16 bases between them. CDR3 in amino acids: CATSDRLVAQPQHF. Written as DNA, the CDR3 is TGTGCCACCAGCGATAGGCTGGTCGCCCAGCCCCAGCATTTT.

This clonotype showed up just a few times. This chain links TRBV7-6 with TRBJ2-1; D unclear. The CDR3 is made up of 13 amino acids. The V end was cut by 0 bases, the J end by 9 bases, with 9 bases between. Germline CDR1 is SGHVS and CDR2 is FNYEAQ. The chain's CDR3 is CASSLAHGVEQFF. DNA for the CDR3: TGTGCCAGCAGCTTAGCCCATGGGGTTGAGCAGTTCTTC.

This clonotype was recorded many times. The chain joins TRBV20-1 to TRBJ2-7, with TRBD1 matching over 10 bases. The CDR3 has 16 residues. Per germline, CDR1 DFQATT and CDR2 SNEGSKA (reference sequence). Losses at the gene ends were 1 base for V and 2 bases for J; bases not matched to a gene: 8. The CDR3 sequence is CSARGFRDRGPYEQYF. Written as DNA, the CDR3 is TGCAGTGCTAGAGGCTTTAGGGACAGGGGCCCCTACGAGCAGTACTTC.

The chain employs TRBV29-1 and TRBJ1-1; the D gene is possibly TRBD1 (5 bases). Germline V gene sequence: CDR1 SQVTM, CDR2 ANQGSEA. The CDR3 consists of 13 residues. Trimming stripped 5 bases from V and 3 bases from J, with 13 bases between. The CDR3 bases are TGCAGCGTTTCGACGGGGGTTGACACTGAAGCTTTCTTT. Residues: CSVSTGVDTEAFF.